A single sample gave rise to the 27 T cell receptor beta chains below, sequenced in a study of blood T cell repertoires in COVID-19. The data were produced by immunoSEQ multiplex PCR, yet TCRdb's version contains in-frame clones alone and is incomplete. In the table there are 200,000 to 300,000 clones, roughly four fifths of which are singletons. The sample was peripheral blood. These receptors were taken from a man aged 25-45 years who had recovered from COVID-19.

This chain connects TRBV6-5 to TRBJ2-5; 7 positions agree with TRBD1. This CDR3 is built from 13 residues. Germline-derived CDR1 and CDR2 are MNHEY and SVGAGI. The V gene end was trimmed by 6 bases and the J gene end by 5 bases; junction bases not matched to a gene: 6. The CDR3 spells CASRQGSEETQYF. Here the CDR3 DNA reads TGTGCCAGCAGACAGGGGTCGGAGGAGACCCAGTACTTC.

The chain links TRBV5-8 to TRBJ2-7; D remains unclear. This CDR3 has 13 amino acids. Germline V gene lookup returns CDR1 SGHTS and CDR2 YDEGEE. V was shortened by 1 base and J by 0 bases, with 5 bases between the two germline ends. The CDR3 loop reads CASSLRSSYEQYF. The CDR3 bases are TGTGCCAGCAGCTTGCGGAGCTCCTACGAGCAGTACTTC.

The rearrangement joins TRBV5-6 to TRBJ1-2; D may be TRBD1 (6 bases). The CDR3 covers 14 residues. The V gene lost 2 bases and the J gene lost 7 bases, with 15 bases spanning the gap. In germline, CDR1 is SGHDT, CDR2 YYEEEE. The CDR3 DNA is TGTGCCAGCAGCTTCGGGCAGGGGTTCGGTGGCTACACCTTC. It encodes CASSFGQGFGGYTF.

The chain combines TRBV7-2 with TRBJ2-7, with TRBD2 matching 7 bases. Trimming at V came to 5 bases and at J to 3 bases, leaving 7 bases not matched to a gene. Germline V gene data show CDR1 as SGHTA and CDR2 as FQGNSA. This CDR3 contains 14 residues. The CDR3 nucleotides read TGTGCCAGCAGCGTATGGGGGGGGGACTACGAGCAGTACGTC. Translation gives CASSVWGGDYEQYV.

The rearrangement links TRBV5-5 to TRBJ1-1; D not certain. With 0 bases removed from V and 11 bases from J, the gap between germline ends came to 17 bases. The germline V gene encodes CDR1 SGHKS and CDR2 YYEKEE (reference sequence). The CDR3 runs to 14 residues. In DNA form, the CDR3 reads TGTGCCAGCAGCTTGGCCGCGACGACAAATGGGGCTTTCTTT. This translates into CASSLAATTNGAFF. Combining the CDR3 with reference TRBV5-5 and TRBJ1-1 gives the whole variable domain DAGVTQSPTHLIKTRGQQVTLRCSPISGHKSVSWYQQVLGQGPQFIFQYYEKEERGRGNFPDRFSARQFPNYSSELNVNALLLGDSALYLCASSLAATTNGAFFGQGTRLTVV.

The chain couples TRBV14 to TRBJ2-1; 8 positions match TRBD1. Germline assignment: CDR1 SGHDN and CDR2 FVKESK. Unmatched junction bases numbered 2, after V lost 4 bases and J lost 0 bases. The CDR3 runs 15 residues. The CDR3 loop reads CASSRDRGSYNEQFF. Here the CDR3 DNA reads TGTGCCAGCAGCCGCGACAGGGGCTCCTACAATGAGCAGTTCTTC. Full variable domain (rest looked up from reference TRBV14 and TRBJ2-1): EAGVTQFPSHSVIEKGQTVTLRCDPISGHDNLYWYRRVMGKEIKFLLHFVKESKQDESGMPNNRFLAERTGGTYSTLKVQPAELEDSGVYFCASSRDRGSYNEQFFGPGTRLTVL.

The genes are TRBV5-4 and TRBJ2-2, with 7 bases fitting TRBD1. The CDR3 consists of 15 residues. The trim removed 7 bases at V and 0 bases at J, leaving 6 bases unmatched. Germline CDR1 is SGHNT and CDR2 is YYREEE (reference sequence). The CDR3 here is CASDTGTANTGELFF. The CDR3 coding sequence is TGTGCCAGCGACACCGGGACAGCGAACACCGGGGAGCTGTTTTTT.

This sequence joins TRBV3-1 (or the pseudogene TRBV3-2) and TRBJ1-1, with 8 bases lining up with TRBD1. The CDR3 consists of 13 residues. The trim removed 2 bases at V and 7 bases at J, leaving 3 bases unmatched. The germline V gene has CDR1 LGHDT and CDR2 YNNKEL (reference sequence). DNA of the CDR3: TGTGCCAGCAGCCAAACAGGGACAGGTGAAGCTTTCTTT. Protein: CASSQTGTGEAFF.

This chain uses TRBV14 with TRBJ2-3; 8 bases line up with TRBD1. J lost 1 base, V lost 1 base, and 1 base had no gene match. CDR1 SGHDN and CDR2 FVKESK come from the germline V gene. The CDR3 length is 15 residues. The CDR3 region has the DNA TGTGCCAGCAGCCAAGTGACAGGGGGCACAGATACGCAGTATTTT. It is translated as CASSQVTGGTDTQYF.

The chain recombines TRBV3-1 (or the pseudogene TRBV3-2) with TRBJ2-1, with unresolved D. The V end was cut by 1 base, the J end by 1 base, with 8 bases between. Looked up from germline, CDR1 is LGHDT and CDR2 is YNNKEL (reference sequence). The CDR3 runs 15 residues. The CDR3: CASSQGVESYNEQFF. For the CDR3, the DNA is TGTGCCAGCAGCCAAGGGGTGGAGTCCTACAATGAGCAGTTCTTC.

Worth noting for this clone: This CDR3 fails to terminate in the conserved phenylalanine or tryptophan, so it likely reflects a read error. It is unclear where the CDR3 begins or ends on the DNA, so no DNA is shown, and the CDR3 is as TCRdb lists it. This chain connects TRBV3-1 (or the pseudogene TRBV3-2) to TRBJ1-2. A total of 10 residues make up the CDR3, ends included. Germline loops: CDR1 LGHDT, CDR2 YNNKEL (reference sequence). CDR3 residues: CASSQTVRGY.

The chain has TRBV14 and TRBJ1-4; TRBD1 matches at 10 bases. The V gene end was trimmed by 4 bases and the J gene end by 7 bases; junction bases not matched to a gene: 3. The germline CDR1 and CDR2 sequences are SGHDN and FVKESK. CDR3 size: 14 residues. This CDR3 is CASSRQGAGEKLFF. The CDR3 DNA reads as TGTGCCAGCAGCCGACAGGGGGCAGGTGAAAAACTGTTTTTT.

V and J are TRBV7-6 and TRBJ2-1; 14 bases align to TRBD2. In germline, CDR1 is SGHVS, CDR2 FNYEAQ. The CDR3 consists of 16 residues. The J segment lost 4 bases and the V segment lost 5 bases, leaving 4 bases of the junction unmatched. CDR3 DNA: TGTGCCAGCAGCCAAGGACTAGCGGGGGGTTACAATGAGCAGTTCTTC. Translated: CASSQGLAGGYNEQFF.

This clone was seen a single time. The V and J genes are TRBV10-1 and TRBJ2-3, with a weak D call TRBD1 (6 bases). V was shortened by 3 bases and J by 4 bases, with 20 bases between the two germline ends. This CDR3 has 17 residues. CDR1 WNHNN and CDR2 SYGVQD come from the germline V gene (reference sequence). CDR3 residues: CASSEDFRGAGADTQYF. In DNA, the CDR3 is TGCGCCAGCAGTGAAGACTTCAGGGGAGCAGGGGCAGATACGCAGTATTTT.

This clone was picked up a small number of times. The chain employs TRBV4-2 and TRBJ1-4, with D perhaps matching TRBD1 (5 bases). Germline assignment: CDR1 LGHNA and CDR2 YNFKEQ. The CDR3 is made up of 18 amino acids. V was trimmed by 0 bases and J by 0 bases, leaving 14 bases between them. The CDR3 DNA reads TGTGCCAGCAGCCAAGAATTAACAGGTCGGGCAACTAATGAAAAACTGTTTTTT. The encoded protein is CASSQELTGRATNEKLFF.

This chain uses TRBV5-1 with TRBJ2-3, with 11 bases that match TRBD2. The V and J ends lost 4 bases and 5 bases, in that order; junction bases with no gene match: 12. Germline lookup yields CDR1 SGHRS and CDR2 YFSETQ. This CDR3 has 17 residues. As DNA, the CDR3 is TGCGCCAGCAGCGCAGTTACTAGCGGGGGCCCGAGAGATACGCAGTATTTT. Amino acid sequence: CASSAVTSGGPRDTQYF.

The chain joins TRBV5-4 to TRBJ2-3; TRBD2 matches at 8 bases. V lost 2 bases to trimming and J lost 1 base; unmatched junction nucleotides: 3. Per the germline V gene, CDR1 is SGHNT and CDR2 is YYREEE (reference sequence). The CDR3 totals 15 residues. The CDR3 spells CASSLKTSGTDTQYF. Written as DNA, the CDR3 is TGTGCCAGCAGCTTAAAGACTAGCGGCACAGATACGCAGTATTTT.

The rearrangement uses TRBV9 and TRBJ2-2; 7 nucleotides match TRBD1. This CDR3 contains 15 residues. CDR1 and CDR2 (germline): SGDLS, YYNGEE. Trimming took 0 bases from V and 7 from J; bases not matched to a gene: 6. CDR3 protein: CASSVVQGDDGELFF. CDR3 nucleotides: TGTGCCAGCAGCGTAGTCCAGGGGGACGACGGGGAGCTGTTTTTT.

The genes are TRBV19 and TRBJ1-6; the D gene is possibly TRBD1 (5 bases). The CDR3 is made up of 14 amino acids. Germline CDR1 LNHDA, CDR2 SQIVND (reference sequence). Between the trimmed V and J ends, which lost 3 bases and 8 bases, there was a span of 11 bases. The CDR3 bases are TGTGCCAGTAGTATTCCAGGGTTGGATTCACCCCTCCACTTT. Protein sequence: CASSIPGLDSPLHF.

This chain joins TRBV5-1 and TRBJ2-7; D perhaps matches TRBD2 (6 bases). The CDR3 extends over 17 amino acids. The germline gives CDR1 SGHRS, CDR2 YFSETQ. Trimming cost V 0 bases and J 2 bases, with 18 bases left between them. CDR3: CASSLAGTGVGPYEQYF. In nucleotides, the CDR3 is TGCGCCAGCAGCTTGGCAGGAACGGGGGTTGGGCCCTACGAGCAGTACTTC.

This clone was seen only a few times. V gene TRBV18 combines with J gene TRBJ2-5; maybe TRBD2 (5 bases). Looked up from germline, CDR1 is KGHSH and CDR2 is LQKENI. The CDR3 has 15 amino acids. Trimming stripped 4 bases from V and 1 base from J, with 13 bases between. CDR3 coding DNA: TGTGCCAGCTCACTATCGAGGACTTTCCAAGAGACCCAGTACTTC. Protein product: CASSLSRTFQETQYF. The whole variable domain, filled in from reference TRBV18 and TRBJ2-5, reads NAGVMQNPRHLVRRRGQEARLRCSPMKGHSHVYWYRQLPEEGLKFMVYLQKENIIDESGMPKERFSAEFPKEGPSILRIQQVVRGDSAAYFCASSLSRTFQETQYFGPGTRLLVL.

The rearrangement links TRBV6-5 to TRBJ1-6; TRBD1 agrees at 8 bases. Germline V gene lookup returns CDR1 MNHEY and CDR2 SVGAGI. This CDR3 region has 14 residues. V trimming: 6 bases; J trimming: 8 bases; junction bases outside the gene matches: 6. The CDR3 loop reads CASSKDREYSPLHF. In DNA, the CDR3 is TGTGCCAGCAGCAAGGACAGGGAGTATTCACCCCTCCACTTT.

Only one count was recorded for this clone. This chain links TRBV4-1 with TRBJ2-1; D not certain. Trimming removed 1 base from V and 6 bases from J, with 7 bases in between. The CDR3 runs to 13 residues. Germline assignment: CDR1 MGHRA and CDR2 YSYEKL. For the CDR3, the DNA is TGCGCCAGCAGCCAAGTCCGAGGCAATGAGCAGTTCTTC. It yields the protein CASSQVRGNEQFF.

The rearrangement joins TRBV27 to TRBJ2-7, with 10 bases identical to TRBD2. V dropped 3 bases and J dropped 5; count of bases not matched to a gene: 1. Germline CDR1 MNHEY, CDR2 SMNVEV (reference sequence). The length of the CDR3 is 13 residues. The CDR3 DNA sequence: TGTGCCAGCAGTTTTACTAGCGGGGACGAGCAGTACTTC. This sequence encodes CASSFTSGDEQYF.

The rearrangement uses TRBV6-2 or TRBV6-3 and TRBJ2-7; the match to TRBD2 covers 9 bases. Per germline, CDR1 MNHEY and CDR2 SVGEGT. This CDR3 has 15 amino acids. The V segment lost 5 bases and the J segment 3 bases; nucleotides outside the gene matches: 8. DNA for the CDR3: TGTGCCAGCAGTCTAGGACTAGCGAAAAACTACGAGCAGTACGTC. Translated, it gives CASSLGLAKNYEQYV.

The genes are TRBV10-3 and TRBJ2-2; 11 bases line up with TRBD1. This CDR3 is built from 16 residues. The ends lost 0 bases at V and 7 bases at J; junction bases unmatched: 4. Germline values: CDR1 ENHRY, CDR2 SYGVKD. The CDR3 loop is CAISESWTGGHGELFF. CDR3 sequence (DNA): TGTGCCATCAGTGAGTCGTGGACAGGGGGCCACGGGGAGCTGTTTTTT.

The chain combines TRBV25-1 with TRBJ1-1, with 7 bases matching TRBD1. The trim removed 2 bases at V and 3 bases at J, leaving 3 bases unmatched. From germline, CDR1 is MGHDK and CDR2 SYGVNS. The CDR3 is 14 residues long. The CDR3 coding sequence is TGTGCCAGCAGTGAACAGGGGGTGTACACTGAAGCTTTCTTT. This sequence encodes CASSEQGVYTEAFF.